What follows are 32 T cell receptor beta chains derived from one specimen sequenced in a study of OX40 agonist ivuxolimab in advanced cancers. Only in-frame clones appear in the TCRdb table, and some are missing; sequencing was by immunoSEQ multiplex PCR. This table holds about 44,000 clones, about 86% found once. The starting material was CD4+ or CD8+ T cells sorted from blood, obtained in a trial of the OX40 agonist ivuxolimab. All receptors come from an adult with an advanced solid tumor such as melanoma, head and neck, liver or kidney cancer.

The chain couples TRBV6-5 to TRBJ1-6, with D possibly TRBD1 on 6 matching bases. The germline V gene has CDR1 MNHEY and CDR2 SVGAGI. CDR3 length: 15 residues. The V gene lost 6 bases and the J gene lost 1 base, with 10 bases spanning the gap. The DNA of the CDR3 is TGTGCCAGCAGAGGAGGGGGTTCCTATAATTCACCCCTCCACTTT. It codes for CASRGGGSYNSPLHF.

This chain links TRBV4-3 with TRBJ2-1; D is perhaps TRBD1 (5 bases). V was trimmed by 0 bases and J by 7 bases, leaving 10 bases between them. The germline V gene encodes CDR1 LGHNA and CDR2 YSLEER. CDR3 length: 14 amino acids. The CDR3 DNA follows: TGCGCCAGCAGCCAAGAGGCAGGGCAGAATGAGCAGTTCTTC. Translated, it gives CASSQEAGQNEQFF.

The J gene is TRBJ2-2, the V gene TRBV11-1; 13 bases fit TRBD2. The CDR3 spans 15 residues. V gave up 10 bases and J gave up 3 bases; unmatched junction bases: 5. CDR1 SGHAT and CDR2 FQDESV come from the germline V gene (reference sequence). The CDR3 bases are TGTGCCACCCCCGGACTAGCGGGGGACACCGGGGAGCTGTTTTTT. This gives the protein CATPGLAGDTGELFF.

The chain combines TRBV29-1 with TRBJ2-2, with a weak D call TRBD1 (6 bases). The germline gives CDR1 SQVTM, CDR2 ANQGSEA. V dropped 8 bases and J dropped 6 bases, with 19 bases sitting between them. CDR3 length equals 14 residues. The CDR3 spells CSSRDTTPSGELFF. CDR3 bases: TGCAGCTCGAGGGACACAACCCCCTCCGGGGAGCTGTTTTTT.

The genes are TRBV6-4 and TRBJ2-2; TRBD1 matches at 11 bases. Germline V gene sequence: CDR1 MRHNA, CDR2 SNTAGT. V lost 6 bases and J lost 7; bases outside the gene matches: 7. The CDR3 runs to 15 residues. CDR3 loop: CASRSGTGGNGELFF. In DNA, the CDR3 is TGTGCCAGCAGATCCGGGACAGGGGGAAACGGGGAGCTGTTTTTT.

The chain has TRBV6-5 and TRBJ1-2; the match to TRBD1 covers 8 bases. Germline V gene lookup returns CDR1 MNHEY and CDR2 SVGAGI. The CDR3 length is 14 residues. With 9 bases clipped from V and 4 bases from J, the junction kept 10 bases outside the gene matches. The CDR3, as DNA: TGTGCCAGTTCGGCAGGGGGCAGTAGCTATGGCTACACCTTC. This encodes CASSAGGSSYGYTF.

This clone was detected only once. This chain links TRBV6-5 with TRBJ2-7; 8 nucleotides agree with TRBD1. CDR1 is MNHEY, CDR2 SVGAGI, per germline. This CDR3 has 14 amino acids. J gave up 5 bases and V 2 bases, and 5 bases lay outside the gene matches. The CDR3 DNA sequence: TGTGCCAGCAGTTACCAGGACAGGGACAACGAGCAGTACTTC. Translation: CASSYQDRDNEQYF.

This chain links TRBV5-6 with TRBJ2-5, with 8 nucleotides matching TRBD1. The V and J ends lost 3 bases and 5 bases, in that order; junction bases with no gene match: 6. Germline lookup yields CDR1 SGHDT and CDR2 YYEEEE. The CDR3 contains 14 residues. This CDR3 reads CASSWVTGVETQYF. As DNA, the CDR3 is TGTGCCAGCAGCTGGGTGACAGGGGTGGAGACCCAGTACTTC.

This chain uses TRBV7-2 with TRBJ1-3; tentative D call: TRBD1 (5 bases). Trimming removed 5 bases at V and 0 bases at J, with 8 bases between. Germline V CDR1 and CDR2: SGHTA, FQGNSA. The CDR3 totals 14 residues. CDR3 DNA sequence: TGTGCCAGCAGCCTGGGGGGCTCTGGAAACACCATATATTTT. It yields the protein CASSLGGSGNTIYF.

The chain has TRBV4-3 and TRBJ1-6; D gene uncertain. CDR1 is LGHNA and CDR2 is YSLEER in the germline V gene. Trimming removed 6 bases at V and 0 bases at J, with 12 bases between. The CDR3 consists of 16 residues. The CDR3: CASSRDSSSYNSPLHF. The CDR3 bases are TGCGCCAGCAGTCGTGACTCGAGCTCCTATAATTCACCCCTCCACTTT.

Turning to this clone: Other nucleotide sequences from this sample produce the same CDR3. This chain uses TRBV18 with TRBJ2-3, with D hard to call. V lost 1 base, J lost 1 base, and 3 bases lay in between. The CDR3 totals 13 residues. Germline loops: CDR1 KGHSH, CDR2 LQKENI. In DNA, the CDR3 is TGTGCCAGCTCACCACGAGGCACAGATACGCAGTATTTT. Protein sequence: CASSPRGTDTQYF.

CDR3 sequence reads: CASSTPLAATDTQYF. DNA for the CDR3: TGTGCCAGCAGCACCCCCCTAGCGGCCACAGATACGCAGTATTTT. The chain links TRBV7-8 to TRBJ2-3, with 7 bases aligning to TRBD2. Germline CDR1 SGHVS, CDR2 FQNEAQ. The CDR3 sequence is 15 residues long. V lost 5 bases to trimming and J lost 2 bases; unmatched junction nucleotides: 7.

This clone has just one count. The rearrangement joins TRBV23-1 to TRBJ2-7, with D perhaps matching TRBD2 (5 bases). TRBV23-1 is annotated as an ORF whose role is uncertain. Deletions cut 3 bases from V and 3 bases from J, with 18 bases between. This CDR3 has 16 residues. CDR3 region: CASSHNMSDYLYEQYF. CDR3 DNA sequence: TGCGCCAGCAGTCACAATATGTCCGACTACCTCTACGAGCAGTACTTC.

The chain employs TRBV29-1 and TRBJ2-7; D possibly matches TRBD1 or TRBD2 (5 bases each). This CDR3 region has 16 residues. Germline V lookup: CDR1 SQVTM, CDR2 ANQGSEA. Trimming stripped 4 bases from V and 5 bases from J, with 24 bases between. The chain's CDR3 is CSVVGSGVGEAHEQYF. The CDR3 bases are TGCAGCGTTGTCGGTAGTGGTGTGGGGGAAGCTCACGAGCAGTACTTC.

The rearrangement uses TRBV5-1 and TRBJ2-3; no definite D call. The CDR3 is 14 amino acids. Germline CDR1 reads SGHRS; CDR2 reads YFSETQ. Trimming pared 0 bases from V and 2 bases from J, leaving 7 bases between. The CDR3 sequence is CASSLGAFTDTQYF. The CDR3, as DNA: TGCGCCAGCAGCTTGGGAGCGTTCACAGATACGCAGTATTTT.

The V call is TRBV7-3, the J call TRBJ2-2; 11 bases fit TRBD1. This CDR3 comprises 17 residues. J lost 1 base, V lost 4 bases, and 5 bases had no gene match. Germline V gene lookup returns CDR1 SGHTA and CDR2 FQGTGA. CDR3 coding DNA: TGTGCCAGCAGCTCGTCCGGGACAGGGGGGAACACCGGGGAGCTGTTTTTT. It specifies CASSSSGTGGNTGELFF.

The chain employs TRBV28 and TRBJ2-7; 9 bases match TRBD1. The CDR3 contains 15 residues. The V gene's germline CDR1 is MDHEN and CDR2 SYDVKM. V lost 3 bases to trimming and J lost 5 bases; unmatched junction nucleotides: 8. The CDR3 DNA follows: TGTGCCAGCAGTTTCGTGGGACAGGGTTCCGACGAGCAGTACTTC. Amino acid sequence: CASSFVGQGSDEQYF.

This chain links TRBV5-1 with TRBJ2-7, with D possibly matching TRBD2 (6 bases). The CDR3 has 14 residues. Looked up from germline, CDR1 is SGHRS and CDR2 is YFSETQ. The V gene lost 2 bases and the J gene lost 0 bases, with 9 bases spanning the gap. The CDR3 sequence: CASSFAGFSYEQYF. The CDR3 bases are TGCGCCAGCAGCTTCGCGGGGTTCTCCTACGAGCAGTACTTC.

The chain combines TRBV10-2 with TRBJ1-2; TRBD1 matches 7 bases. Per the germline V gene, CDR1 is WSHSY and CDR2 is SAAADI. J gave up 5 bases and V 6 bases, and 12 bases lay outside the gene matches. There are 15 residues in the CDR3. DNA of the CDR3: TGCGCCAGCAGGGGGGTTTTGGGACAGCCTTATGGCTACACCTTC. Amino acid sequence: CASRGVLGQPYGYTF.

To note about this clone: Additional DNA sequences in this sample encode the identical CDR3. J is TRBJ1-2 and V is TRBV7-3; D perhaps matches TRBD1 (6 bases). Trimming removed 5 bases from V and 6 bases from J, with 13 bases in between. This CDR3 is built from 13 residues. Germline V gives CDR1 SGHTA, CDR2 FQGTGA. DNA of the CDR3: TGTGCCAGCAGCCTAAAGGGGGGTCATGGCTACACCTTC. Protein product: CASSLKGGHGYTF.

The chain is built from TRBV7-2 and TRBJ2-3; 9 nucleotides agree with TRBD2. Germline assignment: CDR1 SGHTA and CDR2 FQGNSA. The CDR3 is made up of 17 amino acids. Trimming at V came to 3 bases and at J to 3 bases, leaving 10 bases not matched to a gene. For the CDR3, the DNA is TGTGCCAGCAGCTTGATGTCGGCGGGGGGGATGACAGATACGCAGTATTTT. It is translated as CASSLMSAGGMTDTQYF. Full variable domain (missing parts from reference TRBV7-2 and TRBJ2-3): GAGVSQSPSNKVTEKGKDVELRCDPISGHTALYWYRQSLGQGLEFLIYFQGNSAPDKSGLPSDRFSAERTGGSVSTLTIQRTQQEDSAVYLCASSLMSAGGMTDTQYFGPGTRLTVL.

CDR3 DNA sequence: TGTGCCAGCACCTCCGGGACAGGGGGGAAAAATGAGCAGTTCTTC. It translates to CASTSGTGGKNEQFF. The chain uses TRBV28 and TRBJ2-1, with 11 bases matching TRBD1. CDR1 MDHEN and CDR2 SYDVKM come from the germline V gene. V shed 7 bases and J 7 bases; nucleotides not matched to a gene: 9. CDR3 length: 15 amino acids.

V gene TRBV2 combines with J gene TRBJ2-1; a weak D match, TRBD2 (5 bases). Germline lookup yields CDR1 SNHLY and CDR2 FYNNEI. The CDR3 consists of 14 residues. Deletions cut 6 bases from V and 4 bases from J, with 13 bases between. In DNA form, the CDR3 reads TGTGCCAGCAGGAGGGAGCAGTTATACAATGAGCAGTTCTTC. Encoded protein: CASRREQLYNEQFF.

The CDR3 DNA sequence: TGTGCCAGCAGCCTAAGCGGGGGGGTCCCTCGCGAGCAGTACTTC. It codes for CASSLSGGVPREQYF. The gene calls are TRBV7-2 and TRBJ2-7; 10 nucleotides agree with TRBD2. V lost 5 bases and J lost 6; bases outside the gene matches: 10. This CDR3 is 15 amino acids long. The germline V gene has CDR1 SGHTA and CDR2 FQGNSA.

The chain is built from TRBV2 and TRBJ1-4; 7 bases match TRBD1. Germline V gene lookup returns CDR1 SNHLY and CDR2 FYNNEI. The CDR3 contains 13 residues. The junction had 4 bases not matched to a gene; V was cut back by 5 bases and J by 7 bases. The CDR3 loop is CASSRRQGEKLFF. For the CDR3, the DNA is TGTGCCAGCAGTAGGAGACAGGGTGAAAAACTGTTTTTT.

In this sample, this clone turned up once. The rearrangement joins TRBV27 to TRBJ2-1; D is possibly TRBD1 (6 bases). Trimming removed 8 bases at V and 0 bases at J, with 14 bases between. The germline V gene has CDR1 MNHEY and CDR2 SMNVEV (reference sequence). The CDR3 has 15 amino acids. The CDR3 protein is CASQQGVGSYNEQFF. CDR3 nucleotides: TGTGCCAGCCAACAGGGCGTAGGCTCCTACAATGAGCAGTTCTTC.

V gene TRBV7-2 combines with J gene TRBJ1-1; D gene uncertain. The CDR3 totals 15 residues. Germline loops: CDR1 SGHTA, CDR2 FQGNSA. The V and J ends lost 3 bases and 1 base respectively, with 12 bases between them. As DNA, the CDR3 is TGTGCCAGCAGCTTCACCTGGGGTGGGAACACTGAAGCTTTCTTT. It yields the protein CASSFTWGGNTEAFF. The full variable domain, rest sourced from reference TRBV7-2 and TRBJ1-1, is GAGVSQSPSNKVTEKGKDVELRCDPISGHTALYWYRQSLGQGLEFLIYFQGNSAPDKSGLPSDRFSAERTGGSVSTLTIQRTQQEDSAVYLCASSFTWGGNTEAFFGQGTRLTVV.

This chain connects TRBV10-3 to TRBJ2-1, with 13 bases identical to TRBD2. V lost 3 bases and J lost 0; bases outside the gene matches: 14. Germline lookup yields CDR1 ENHRY and CDR2 SYGVKD. The CDR3 sequence is 21 residues long. The CDR3 DNA is TGTGCCATCAGTGAAAGTGTCGGACTAGCGGGAGTGAAGAGCTCCTACAATGAGCAGTTCTTC. Translated, it gives CAISESVGLAGVKSSYNEQFF.

CDR3 sequence (DNA): TGTGCCAGCAGTTTATTCCGGGGAGGAAACACCATATATTTT. Translation: CASSLFRGGNTIYF. This rearrangement joins TRBV27 to TRBJ1-3, with no clear D. V was pared by 1 base and J by 4 bases, with 8 bases between. This CDR3 has 14 amino acids. Germline V lookup: CDR1 MNHEY, CDR2 SMNVEV (reference sequence).

The V call is TRBV2, the J call TRBJ2-1; 8 bases are shared with TRBD2. Germline CDR1 is SNHLY and CDR2 is FYNNEI. The V gene end was trimmed by 7 bases and the J gene end by 8 bases; junction bases not matched to a gene: 13. The CDR3 covers 15 residues. For the CDR3, the DNA is TGTGCCAGCACCCTAGGGACTAGGGGGGGGGATGAGCAGTTCTTC. Protein: CASTLGTRGGDEQFF.

V usage is TRBV5-4 and J usage is TRBJ2-7, with TRBD2 identical over 10 bases. The CDR3 has 17 residues. V trimming: 1 base; J trimming: 5 bases; junction bases outside the gene matches: 12. CDR1 and CDR2 (germline): SGHNT, YYREEE (reference sequence). Written as DNA, the CDR3 is TGTGCCAGCAGCTTGTCAGCGGGGGGGAATCCTCCCCACGAGCAGTACTTC. Translated: CASSLSAGGNPPHEQYF.

V is TRBV4-3 and J is TRBJ2-2; 11 bases align to TRBD1. J lost 0 bases, V lost 4 bases, and 10 bases had no gene match. The CDR3 has 19 amino acids. Germline V gene lookup returns CDR1 LGHNA and CDR2 YSLEER. The CDR3 is CASSRSGTGGFSNTGELFF. The CDR3 DNA follows: TGCGCCAGCAGCCGATCCGGGACAGGGGGATTTTCGAACACCGGGGAGCTGTTTTTT.